Given below is one TCR beta chain in context. One end of the junction varies from germline; a read error may be responsible. These data come from a study of shared clonotypes between healthy human individuals. The CDR3 spans 13 residues. Germline loops: CDR1 SGHRS, CDR2 YFSETQ. TCRdb's table, derived via immunoSEQ multiplex PCR, lists solely in-frame clones and lacks some. The table includes more than 400,000 clones, 60% to 80% detected once. V gene TRBV5-1 combines with J gene TRBJ1-1; D gene uncertain. The receptor comes from a woman aged 35 to 49 in good health. Some clones in this sample may be carry-over from other donors' samples. Material: PBMCs. CDR3 DNA: TGTGCCAGCAGCTCGATCCTACTGAGCAATGCTTTCTTT. This translates into CASSSILLSNAFF.